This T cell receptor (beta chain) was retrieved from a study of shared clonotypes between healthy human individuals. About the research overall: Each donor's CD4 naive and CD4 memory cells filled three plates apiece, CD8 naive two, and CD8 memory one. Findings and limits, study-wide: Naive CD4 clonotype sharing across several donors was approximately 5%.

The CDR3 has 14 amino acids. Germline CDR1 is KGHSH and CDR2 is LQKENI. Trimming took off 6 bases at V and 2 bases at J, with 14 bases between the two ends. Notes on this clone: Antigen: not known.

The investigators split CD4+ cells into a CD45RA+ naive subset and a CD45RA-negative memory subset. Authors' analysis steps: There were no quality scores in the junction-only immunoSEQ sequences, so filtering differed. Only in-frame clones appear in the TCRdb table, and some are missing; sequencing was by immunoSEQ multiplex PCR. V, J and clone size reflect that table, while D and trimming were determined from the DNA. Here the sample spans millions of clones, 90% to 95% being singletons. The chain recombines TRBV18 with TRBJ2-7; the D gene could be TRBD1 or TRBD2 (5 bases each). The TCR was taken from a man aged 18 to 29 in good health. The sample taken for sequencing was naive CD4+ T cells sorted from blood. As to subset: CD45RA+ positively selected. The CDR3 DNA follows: TGTGCCAGCTCCCGGGCAGGGAGTACCTACGAGCAGTACTTC. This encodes CASSRAGSTYEQYF.